This T cell receptor beta chain was retrieved from a study of neurological immune-mediated disorders (dated by TCRdb to between 2019 and 2020). Study-level background: Peripheral blood TCR-beta repertoires from patients with HTLV-I-associated myelopathy (HAM/TSP), patients with multiple sclerosis, and healthy controls were compared in the study using UMI-based sequencing. Of the approximately 70 subjects in the cohort, some 14 were HAM/TSP patients, roughly 35 were multiple sclerosis patients, and approximately 20 were healthy controls. Longitudinal HAM/TSP and healthy donors had 3 time-points each (about 3-45 month intervals). The roughly 99 TCR-beta libraries covered PBMC samples along with longitudinal samples, technical triplicates, and paired sorted CD4+ and CD8+ T-cell subsets. The study at large found these results: TCR clonal expansion was highest in HAM/TSP patients and lowest in MS patients, with MS patients falling below even healthy controls. Expanded clones from different subjects shared no identical CDR3 amino acid sequences, which suggests that TCR-beta repertoires were private in all groups.

cDNA was synthesized by template-switch 5'RACE using a primer carrying a 10-nucleotide random unique molecular identifier by which each TCR transcript was tagged. Each sequencing run produced over 200 million TCR-beta sequences covering 15-18 subjects. Total RNA was extracted with the RNeasy kit. The KAPA Real-time Library Amplification kit was used to amplify TCR-beta VDJ regions with primers for the TCR constant region and the 5'RACE anchor. Sample indexes and Illumina adaptors were added in a first PCR, and a second PCR then increased library yield. After Ampure bead purification, the TCR product of roughly 650 bp was size-selected on a 2% E-gel SizeSelection system. Before pooling, library quality was checked on a Bioanalyzer, concentration was measured with Qubit, and libraries were quantified with the Kapa Library Quantification kit. Paired-end 2 x 150 bp sequencing of the libraries was performed on an Illumina HiSeq 2500. To increase sequence diversity, roughly 24-31% phiX was spiked into each library pool. From the authors' description of their analysis: The quality-filtered reads were processed with the UMI-based MiGEC pipeline, whose error correction step removed more than 85% of the raw TCR sequences. IMGT germline references were used for alignment of VDJ genes, and clonotypes were defined by a unique CDR3 amino acid sequence together with V-J genes. Clonal expansion, Shannon diversity, and CDR3 relatedness (CalcPairwiseDistances, ClusterSamples) were evaluated with VDJtools, and phylogenetic trees were built with CLCbio workbench. Clones with at least 8 unique UMIs were defined as expanded, with this threshold being based on coefficient-of-variation modelling across technical triplicates. In TCRdb, the public reads were trimmed at Q25 with fastp and aligned with MiXCR, with productive beta chains retained. One record per CDR3 amino acid sequence lists the most common genes and DNA. For this entry, the V and J calls and clone size follow TCRdb and not the study's own pipeline. The sample table holds 45,000 to 65,000 distinct CDR3 sequences, of which 7% to 10% were seen once. 1.9% of the sample lies in the top ten.

This clonotype was observed at least ten times. This receptor's antigen is unknown. No base quality information exists; no much larger clone differs at one position. What this sample's time point label stands for: longitudinal time-point 3. Healthy controls were blood bank volunteers in Maryland, USA. Libraries from unsorted PBMCs were made from 2 million PBMCs kept in RNAlater at -80 degrees C until RNA extraction. Peripheral blood underwent Ficoll-Hypaque density gradient centrifugation to isolate PBMCs, which were then cryopreserved in liquid nitrogen. The germline V gene provides CDR1 SGHVS and CDR2 FQNEAQ. The germline ends are 13 bases apart after V is trimmed by 1 base and J by 4 bases. Spanning cysteine to phenylalanine, the CDR3 consists of 15 amino acids. Kept here is only the CDR3 DNA, which spans 45 bases and is read in frame from base 1.

The sequencing sample was made of PBMCs. This receptor was obtained from a woman in her forties in good health. The V and J segments used are TRBV7-8 and TRBJ1-2, and perhaps TRBD1 as D gene, on 6 matching bases. The CDR3 protein sequence reads: CASSLEQGRGYGYTF. The nucleotides read TGTGCCAGCAGCTTAGAGCAGGGGAGAGGCTATGGCTACACCTTC.